This TCR beta chain originates from a study of tumor-infiltrating lymphocytes in primary liver carcinoma. Study in general: There were tumors of stage T1-T3 N0M0, each 4.2 to 10 cm across.

Study-level results: Compared with blood, tumor repertoires held significantly more in their top 250 clones. Presence in all five tumor regions was observed for only about 7-25% of top clones.

Germline CDR1 MDHEN, CDR2 SYDVKM. The CDR3 extends over 16 amino acids. A note on this clonotype: Antigen specificity is unknown. A junction end diverges from the germline sequence, so it may reflect a read error.

The investigators made TCR beta cDNA from around 540 ng total RNA, using a constant-region primer. Slightly modified ARM-PCR served as the procedure for the TCR beta libraries. These libraries came from three rounds of nested multiplex PCR. Amplification in the first two PCR rounds was performed using TRBV1-TRBV30 forward primers and a C-beta reverse primer for approximately 10 cycles each. MiXCR, applied by TCRdb to the multiplex PCR reads, yields one record per CDR3 protein. The sample lists roughly 120,000 distinct CDR3 sequences, 64% occurring once. Each 20-30 mg portion of unsorted bulk tissue served as the source for co-extraction of RNA and DNA. Patients in the cohort were treatment-naive and living with chronic HBV infection.

The sequence derives from a woman aged 55-70 years with primary liver carcinoma and hepatitis B virus infection. V usage is TRBV28 and J usage is TRBJ2-3, with a possible D match to TRBD2 (5 bases). Sequenced: liver tumor tissue from sampling region 3. As to subset: tumor region T3, left-lateral pole. CDR3 bases: TGTGCCAGCAGTTTGTTGAGGCGGGCCCAAGAGTATACGCAGTGTTTT. Amino acids: CASSLLRRAQEYTQCF.